What follows are 16 T cell receptor beta chains derived from one specimen sequenced in a study of shared clonotypes between healthy human individuals. Libraries were prepared by immunoSEQ multiplex PCR; TCRdb keeps only in-frame clonotypes and omits some of them. The data hold 2.3 million or so clones, with roughly 93% observed a single time. Input material: naive CD4+ T cells from PBMCs. Subset defined: CD45RA+ positively selected. These receptors were taken from a man aged 18 to 35 in good health. Some clones in this sample may be carry-over from other donors' samples.

The J gene is TRBJ2-3, the V gene TRBV6-1; no clear D gene. The CDR3 is 15 residues long. Looked up from germline, CDR1 is MNHNS and CDR2 is SASEGT. Trimming pared 8 bases from V and 4 bases from J, leaving 19 bases between. In DNA, the CDR3 is TGTGCCAGCGTTACGGACCCGCTTGGAGCAGATACGCAGTATTTT. Protein sequence: CASVTDPLGADTQYF.

V is TRBV2 and J is TRBJ2-1; D unclear. Germline lookup yields CDR1 SNHLY and CDR2 FYNNEI. Trimming cost V 8 bases and J 2 bases, with 19 bases left between them. The length of the CDR3 is 16 residues. CDR3 nucleotides: TGTGCCAGCGCTACTTACTTAGATAGCCCCTACAATGAGCAGTTCTTC. This translates into CASATYLDSPYNEQFF.

The chain is built from TRBV10-3 and TRBJ2-1; perhaps TRBD1 as D (8 bases). CDR1 is ENHRY and CDR2 is SYGVKD in the germline V gene. CDR3 length: 14 residues. V was pared by 5 bases and J by 8 bases, with 16 bases between. The CDR3, as DNA: TGTGCCATCAGTTTGGCACAGGGGGGGGATGAGCAGTTCTTC. This translates into CAISLAQGGDEQFF.

For this clone: Other DNA sequences in the same sample also yield this CDR3. V is TRBV29-1 and J is TRBJ2-5, with unresolved D. The CDR3 consists of 11 residues. V lost 6 bases and J 1 base, leaving 6 bases between the germline ends. Germline CDR1 reads SQVTM; CDR2 reads ANQGSEA. The CDR3 sequence: CSVGPQETQYF. CDR3 coding DNA: TGCAGCGTCGGCCCCCAAGAGACCCAGTACTTC.

This clone was seen just once. The chain couples TRBV4-2 to TRBJ2-2; 7 bases fit TRBD1. V lost 0 bases to trimming and J lost 2 bases; unmatched junction nucleotides: 15. Germline CDR1 is LGHNA and CDR2 is YNFKEQ. This CDR3 contains 20 residues. CDR3 coding DNA: TGTGCCAGCAGCCAAGATGGGGCAGTTAGGGGACAGATTAACACCGGGGAGCTGTTTTTT. It translates to CASSQDGAVRGQINTGELFF.

The gene calls are TRBV18 and TRBJ2-6; the D gene is possibly TRBD2 (5 bases). V lost 2 bases and J lost 3, with 11 bases in between. Germline CDR1 and CDR2: KGHSH and LQKENI. The CDR3 sequence is 16 residues long. The DNA of the CDR3 is TGTGCCAGCTCACCAAAGGAGGTGGGTGGGGCCAACGTCCTGACTTTC. Its translation is CASSPKEVGGANVLTF. Complete variable domain (other parts from reference TRBV18 and TRBJ2-6): NAGVMQNPRHLVRRRGQEARLRCSPMKGHSHVYWYRQLPEEGLKFMVYLQKENIIDESGMPKERFSAEFPKEGPSILRIQQVVRGDSAAYFCASSPKEVGGANVLTFGAGSRLTVL.

With respect to this clone: This same CDR3 is encoded by further DNA sequences in the sample. The chain is built from TRBV29-1 and TRBJ2-1; the D is unclear. The CDR3 loop spans 12 amino acids. The germline CDR1 and CDR2 sequences are SQVTM and ANQGSEA. V lost 6 bases to trimming and J lost 4 bases, with 10 bases between them. The CDR3 DNA reads as TGCAGCGTCCCGACTGGATACAATGAGCAGTTCTTC. Translating gives CSVPTGYNEQFF.

The chain recombines TRBV2 with TRBJ2-2; weak D call: TRBD1 (6 bases). Trimming removed 6 bases from V and 5 bases from J, with 13 bases in between. Germline V gives CDR1 SNHLY, CDR2 FYNNEI. The CDR3 loop spans 14 amino acids. The CDR3 bases are TGTGCCAGCAGGCGGCAGGGGAGTACCGGGGAGCTGTTTTTT. Its translation is CASRRQGSTGELFF.

CDR3 bases: TGTGCCAGCAGTTTGCTACCACAGGGGGGTGGCGAGCAGTACTTC. The encoded protein is CASSLLPQGGGEQYF. V usage is TRBV28 and J usage is TRBJ2-5; TRBD1 aligns across 8 bases. The better agreement between TRBJ2-7 and the DNA end casts doubt on the J call. From germline, CDR1 is MDHEN and CDR2 SYDVKM. The CDR3 is made up of 15 amino acids.

Written as DNA, the CDR3 is TGTGCCACCAGCATTCTAGGCGGGGGCCCGGATACGCAGTATTTT. Translation gives CATSILGGGPDTQYF. The chain combines TRBV15 with TRBJ2-3, with a tentative D call TRBD2 (7 bases). Trimming removed 4 bases at V and 6 bases at J, with 17 bases between. The CDR3 length is 15 residues. Looked up from germline, CDR1 is LNHNV and CDR2 is YYDKDF (reference sequence).

The chain combines TRBV18 with TRBJ2-7, with D perhaps TRBD1 or TRBD2 (6 bases each). The CDR3 loop spans 15 amino acids. Germline loops: CDR1 KGHSH, CDR2 LQKENI. Trimming took 0 bases from V and 6 from J, leaving 15 bases between them. In nucleotides, the CDR3 is TGTGCCAGCTCACCACCGAGCGACAGGCGGGGCGAGCAGTACTTC. Protein sequence: CASSPPSDRRGEQYF.

The chain combines TRBV5-1 with TRBJ2-2; D is uncertain. The length of the CDR3 is 13 residues. CDR1 SGHRS and CDR2 YFSETQ come from the germline V gene. With 7 bases removed from V and 2 bases from J, the gap between germline ends came to 9 bases. CDR3 DNA: TGCGCCAGCCAATACGTAAACACCGGGGAGCTGTTTTTT. Residues: CASQYVNTGELFF.

This chain joins TRBV30 and TRBJ1-5, with a possible D match to TRBD1 (5 bases). The CDR3 covers 13 residues. Trimming pared 0 bases from V and 6 bases from J, leaving 9 bases between. Germline values: CDR1 GTSNPN, CDR2 SVGIG (reference sequence). The chain's CDR3 is CAWSVRGVQPQHF. CDR3 DNA sequence: TGTGCCTGGAGTGTACGAGGGGTTCAGCCCCAGCATTTT.

This chain links TRBV6-5 with TRBJ2-7; a possible D gene is TRBD2 (6 bases). The length of the CDR3 is 14 residues. In germline, CDR1 is MNHEY, CDR2 SVGAGI. Trimming stripped 5 bases from V and 2 bases from J, with 13 bases between. The CDR3 loop reads CASSPGLSPYEQYF. The CDR3 region has the DNA TGTGCCAGCAGTCCGGGACTGAGTCCCTACGAGCAGTACTTC.

The chain recombines TRBV30 with TRBJ2-1, with unresolved D. Trimming took 2 bases from V and 11 from J, leaving 13 bases between them. Per the germline V gene, CDR1 is GTSNPN and CDR2 is SVGIG (reference sequence). The CDR3 runs 12 residues. The DNA for the CDR3 is TGTGCCTGGAGTTCAGGCAACAAAAAGCAGTTCTTC. Translated, it gives CAWSSGNKKQFF.

This rearrangement joins TRBV5-4 to TRBJ2-3; TRBD2 matches 10 bases. J was trimmed by 5 bases and V by 4 bases; bases with no gene match: 10. Germline V gene lookup returns CDR1 SGHNT and CDR2 YYREEE (reference sequence). This CDR3 comprises 16 residues. CDR3 region: CASSPRLAGPGDTQYF. The CDR3 DNA reads TGTGCCAGCAGCCCCAGACTAGCGGGCCCCGGAGATACGCAGTATTTT.